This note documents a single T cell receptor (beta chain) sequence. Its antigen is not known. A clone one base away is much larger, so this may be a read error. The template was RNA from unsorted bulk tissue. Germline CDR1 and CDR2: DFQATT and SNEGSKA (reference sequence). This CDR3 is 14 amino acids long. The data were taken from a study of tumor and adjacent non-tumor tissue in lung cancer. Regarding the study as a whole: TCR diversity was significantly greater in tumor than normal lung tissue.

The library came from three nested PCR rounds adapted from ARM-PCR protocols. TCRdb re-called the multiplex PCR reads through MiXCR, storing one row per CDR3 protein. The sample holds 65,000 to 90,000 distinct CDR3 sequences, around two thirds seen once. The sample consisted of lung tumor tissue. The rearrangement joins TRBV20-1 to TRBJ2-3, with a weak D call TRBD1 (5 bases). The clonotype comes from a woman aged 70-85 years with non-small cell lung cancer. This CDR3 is CTANKGYPTDTQYF. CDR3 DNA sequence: TGCACTGCGAATAAGGGGTACCCCACAGATACGCAGTATTTT.